Here is one T cell receptor (beta chain) with its context. Antigen unknown. Only in-frame clones appear in the TCRdb table, and some are missing; sequencing was by immunoSEQ multiplex PCR. The table lists some 30,000 clones, roughly 90% of them singletons, with 12% in the top ten. The sample comes from a study of T cells in localized non-small cell lung cancer. Points from the study as a whole: Analysis by sequencing included only one tumor region, so heterogeneity remains possible.

V shed 0 bases and J 3 bases; nucleotides not matched to a gene: 3. Germline assignment: CDR1 SGDLS and CDR2 YYNGEE. The CDR3 has 14 residues. The clonotype originates from a female donor aged 60 or older with stage II lung adenocarcinoma. The chain recombines TRBV9 with TRBJ2-7; 7 positions agree with TRBD1. The material sequenced was peripheral blood mononuclear cells, taken before any cancer treatment. The DNA of the CDR3 is TGTGCCAGCAGCGTAGCGTACAGGGGCTACGAGCAGTACTTC. It codes for CASSVAYRGYEQYF.